Here is one T cell receptor beta chain with its context. Thawed, overnight-rested PBMC were stained with GMM-loaded CD1B tetramer, viability dye and anti-CD3, then sorted. The CD1B tetramers carried C32 glucose monomycolate purified from Rhodococcus equi. From each donor, roughly 99,000 tetramer-negative cells were sorted. This record comes from a study of T cells in tuberculosis. The CDR3 has 13 amino acids. Germline trimming cut 4 bases from V and 9 bases from J; bases unmatched to any gene: 6. From germline, CDR1 is SGHNT and CDR2 YENEEA. Broader study findings: Some low-affinity tetramer-binding T cells may be absent from this sample.

Only in-frame clones appear in the TCRdb table, and some are missing; sequencing was by immunoSEQ multiplex PCR. The profile shows 80,000 to 90,000 clones, roughly 88% of them singletons. The receptor's source is an adult woman with latent tuberculosis. The sequencing sample was made of CD1b-GMM tetramer-negative cells sorted from PBMCs. The J gene is TRBJ2-3, the V gene TRBV11-3; 8 positions agree with TRBD2. The CDR3 DNA reads TGTGCCAGCAGCTCGGGGGGGAGGGGGACGCAGTATTTT. It codes for CASSSGGRGTQYF.